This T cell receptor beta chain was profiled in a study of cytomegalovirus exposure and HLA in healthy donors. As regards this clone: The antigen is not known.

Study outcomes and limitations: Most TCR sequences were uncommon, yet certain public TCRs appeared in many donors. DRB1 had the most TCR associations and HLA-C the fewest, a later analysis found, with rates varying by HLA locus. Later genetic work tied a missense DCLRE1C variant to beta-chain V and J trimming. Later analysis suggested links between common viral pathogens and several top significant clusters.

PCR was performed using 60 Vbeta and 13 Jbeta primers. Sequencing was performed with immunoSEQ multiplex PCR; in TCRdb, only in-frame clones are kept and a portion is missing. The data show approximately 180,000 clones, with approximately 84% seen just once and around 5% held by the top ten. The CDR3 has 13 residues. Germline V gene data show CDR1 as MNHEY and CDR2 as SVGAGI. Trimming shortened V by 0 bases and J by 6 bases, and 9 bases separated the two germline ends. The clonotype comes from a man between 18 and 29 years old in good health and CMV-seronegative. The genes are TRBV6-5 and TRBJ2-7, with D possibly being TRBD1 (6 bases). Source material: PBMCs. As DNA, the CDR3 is TGTGCCAGCAGTTACTCGATCAGGGGCGAGCAGTACTTC. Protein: CASSYSIRGEQYF.